What follows are 2 T cell receptor beta chains derived from one specimen sequenced in a study of cytomegalovirus exposure and HLA in healthy donors. PCR used 60 Vbeta primers and 13 Jbeta primers. Measured with immunoSEQ multiplex PCR; TCRdb has only the in-frame clones, and not every one. The sample shows some 130,000 clones, around 80% of them seen only once. Sequencing was done on a sample of PBMCs. These receptor sequences come from a human donor in good health.

The chain uses TRBV2 and TRBJ1-1; 9 bases agree with TRBD1. The CDR3 is made up of 14 amino acids. The germline gives CDR1 SNHLY, CDR2 FYNNEI. J was trimmed by 2 bases and V by 6 bases; bases with no gene match: 4. The CDR3 loop reads CASSPQGANTEAFF. Written as DNA, the CDR3 is TGTGCCAGCAGCCCACAGGGGGCTAACACTGAAGCTTTCTTT.

The chain employs TRBV6-4 and TRBJ2-5; no clear D gene. Trimming removed 4 bases from V and 5 bases from J, with 5 bases in between. This CDR3 comprises 11 residues. Looked up from germline, CDR1 is MRHNA and CDR2 is SNTAGT. This CDR3 is CASSVGETQYF. CDR3 bases: TGTGCCAGCAGTGTCGGGGAGACCCAGTACTTC.